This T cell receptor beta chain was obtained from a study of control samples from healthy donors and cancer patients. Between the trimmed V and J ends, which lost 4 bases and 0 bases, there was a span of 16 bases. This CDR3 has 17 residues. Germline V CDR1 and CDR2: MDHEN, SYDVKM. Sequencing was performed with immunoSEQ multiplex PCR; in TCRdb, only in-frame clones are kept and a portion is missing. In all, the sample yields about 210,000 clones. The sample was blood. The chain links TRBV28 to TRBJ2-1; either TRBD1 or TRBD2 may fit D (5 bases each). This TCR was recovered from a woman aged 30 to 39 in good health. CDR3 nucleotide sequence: TGTGCCAGCAGTTCCCCTGGGGGTGGGGGCTCCTACAATGAGCAGTTCTTC. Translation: CASSSPGGGGSYNEQFF.